A single TCR beta chain is shown here with its context. Its antigen remains undetermined. The record has no base qualities; no much larger clone is one base away. Enrolling through a virtual design, the prospective study's participants ranged in age from roughly 18 to 89 years and lived across more than 20 United States geographic areas. In the prospective study, participants were assigned to cohorts based on the clinical history participants reported in a screening survey and a study questionnaire. For ImmuneRACE Cohort 3, a participant was defined as recovered based on two consecutive negative NP/OP PCR tests, clearance by a healthcare professional, or resolution of symptoms. Each participant in the prospective study had whole blood, serum and a nasopharyngeal or oropharyngeal swab collected by mobile phlebotomists. Prospective study participants could optionally give additional blood draws and questionnaires over an approximately 2-month period. Before DNA extraction, blood samples from the prospective study were shipped at room temperature or frozen.

Trimming at the junction amounts to 3 bases on V and 1 base on J, and the germline ends lie 14 bases apart. Inclusive of the bounding cysteine and phenylalanine, the CDR3 is 16 residues long. Of all the DNA, just the CDR3 is kept, 48 bases in frame from base 1. According to the germline V gene (reference sequence), CDR1 reads MNHEY and CDR2 reads SMNVEV. This entry comes from a study of blood T cell repertoires in COVID-19 (dated by TCRdb to about 2020). Looking at the study overall: Samples covering the acute and convalescent phases of COVID-19 were provided by collaborators in the United States, Italy and Spain. The prospective study material was composed of cDNA or gDNA derived from T cells, B-cell-depleted T cells, or PBMCs. Subjects who had been exposed to COVID-19, were actively infected with it, or had recovered from it provided the deeply sampled blood TCRbeta repertoires that made up the dataset. The repertoires were released in a freely available public database intended as a resource for research on the immune response to SARS-CoV-2. The samples were drawn from the first 160 participants of the ongoing ImmuneRACE study and from 1,200 or so subjects provided by 6 global collaborators. Sample metadata almost always included a de-identified subject ID, COVID-19 status, age in years and sex. Where available, HLA class I and class II types were obtained from metadata supplied by the sample provider rather than from assay-based typing.

The immunoSEQ Assay, a bias-controlled multiplex PCR, was used to amplify TCRbeta CDR3 regions from genomic DNA. As for the original processing: Nucleated cell counts per sample were estimated from amplification of reference gene primers within the assay. Sequence reads were collapsed and filtered to measure the absolute abundance of every unique TCRbeta CDR3 rearrangement. For each sample, productive Simpson clonality was calculated by taking the square root of Simpson's diversity index across productive rearrangements. The clones in this table, taken by TCRdb from immuneACCESS, are in-frame only. Not every clone is retained; where verified, under half of the shortfall comes from an unresolved V gene, and the cause of the rest is unknown. V, J and clone size are taken as reported in that table, and D and trimming were inferred from the DNA itself. This sample holds over 200,000 clones; just under 85% were observed only once. The ten largest account for about 15% of the sample.

What the work shows at the level of the full study, not this receptor alone: How much clinical and demographic metadata was included differed by source and by participant, and the metadata was provided uncurated.

Sequenced: PBMCs or T cells enriched from blood (not recorded which). This receptor was obtained from a middle-aged man who had recovered from COVID-19. The chain joins TRBV27 to TRBJ2-3; TRBD1 is a weak D gene call, 6 bases matching. The CDR3 amino acid sequence is: CASSFQGTKGTDTQYF. The DNA sequence reads TGTGCCAGCAGTTTTCAAGGGACAAAGGGCACAGATACGCAGTATTTT.